This TCR beta chain was documented in a study of blood T cell repertoires in COVID-19. Study context: Material from acute and convalescent COVID-19 was sourced from the United States, Italy and Spain.

Per the authors' pipeline: Scientists estimated how many nucleated cells there were by amplifying reference gene primers. Clones were read by immunoSEQ multiplex PCR, and TCRdb kept only the in-frame ones, dropping some. V, J and clone size were drawn from that table, and D and trimming were deduced from the DNA. The sample has 400,000 or so clones, 89% seen once. This clone was seen once. The CDR3 totals 13 residues. Between the trimmed V and J ends, which lost 4 bases and 9 bases, there was a span of 13 bases. Germline V CDR1 and CDR2: LGHDT, YNNKEL (reference sequence). The clonotype was recovered from a woman between 40 and 50 years old with COVID-19, enrolled during active disease. The chain recombines TRBV3-1 (or the pseudogene TRBV3-2) with TRBJ1-5; weak D call: TRBD1 (6 bases). The sequencing input was peripheral blood. CDR3 nucleotides: TGTGCCAGCAGCCCCTCTTTAGGGGGGCCCCAGCATTTT. Its protein is CASSPSLGGPQHF.